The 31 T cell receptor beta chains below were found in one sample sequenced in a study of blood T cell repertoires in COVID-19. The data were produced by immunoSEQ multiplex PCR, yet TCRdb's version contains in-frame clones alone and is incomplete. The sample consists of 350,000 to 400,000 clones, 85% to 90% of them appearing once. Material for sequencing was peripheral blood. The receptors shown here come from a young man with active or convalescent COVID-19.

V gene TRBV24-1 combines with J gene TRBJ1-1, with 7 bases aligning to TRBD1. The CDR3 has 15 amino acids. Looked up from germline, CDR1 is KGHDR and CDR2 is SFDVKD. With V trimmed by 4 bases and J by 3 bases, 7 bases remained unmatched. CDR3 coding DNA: TGTGCCACCAGTGAAGCCGGGACAGCGTACACTGAAGCTTTCTTT. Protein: CATSEAGTAYTEAFF.

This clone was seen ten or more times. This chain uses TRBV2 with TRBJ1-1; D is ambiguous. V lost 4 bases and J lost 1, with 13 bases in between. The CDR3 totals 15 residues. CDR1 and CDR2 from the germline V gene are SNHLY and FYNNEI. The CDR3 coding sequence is TGTGCCAGCAGTGCCCGGAGGGCAAAGAACACTGAAGCTTTCTTT. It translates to CASSARRAKNTEAFF.

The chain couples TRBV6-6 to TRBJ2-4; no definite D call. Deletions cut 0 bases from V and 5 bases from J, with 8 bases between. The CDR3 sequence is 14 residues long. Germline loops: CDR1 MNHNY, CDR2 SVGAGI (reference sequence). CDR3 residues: CASSYSSSENIQYF. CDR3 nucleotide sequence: TGTGCCAGCAGTTACTCTTCCAGCGAAAACATTCAGTACTTC.

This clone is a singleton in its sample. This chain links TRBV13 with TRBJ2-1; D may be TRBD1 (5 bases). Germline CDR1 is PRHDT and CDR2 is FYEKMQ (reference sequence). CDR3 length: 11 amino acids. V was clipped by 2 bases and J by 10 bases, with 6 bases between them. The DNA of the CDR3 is TGTGCCAGCAGCTTATCAGGGGAGCAGTTCTTC. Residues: CASSLSGEQFF.

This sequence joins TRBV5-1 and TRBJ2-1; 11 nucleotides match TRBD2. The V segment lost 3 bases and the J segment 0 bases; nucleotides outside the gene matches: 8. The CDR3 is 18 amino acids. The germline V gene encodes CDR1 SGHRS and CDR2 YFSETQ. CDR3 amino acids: CASSWGTSGLSSYNEQFF. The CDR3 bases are TGCGCCAGCAGCTGGGGGACTAGCGGCCTGAGCTCCTACAATGAGCAGTTCTTC.

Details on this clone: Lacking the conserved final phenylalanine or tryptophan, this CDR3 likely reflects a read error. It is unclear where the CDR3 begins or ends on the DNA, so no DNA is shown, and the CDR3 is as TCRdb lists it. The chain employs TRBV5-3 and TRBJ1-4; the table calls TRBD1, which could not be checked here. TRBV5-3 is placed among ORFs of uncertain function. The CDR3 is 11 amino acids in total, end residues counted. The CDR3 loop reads CARSKGQGVAS.

CDR3 residues: CASGSRDRGTDTQYF. The CDR3 DNA is TGTGCCAGTGGCTCCCGGGACAGGGGTACAGATACGCAGTATTTT. This chain connects TRBV19 to TRBJ2-3, with 10 bases identical to TRBD1. Germline CDR1 is LNHDA and CDR2 is SQIVND (reference sequence). The CDR3 is made up of 15 amino acids. Trimming removed 8 bases from V and 3 bases from J; junction bases left unmatched: 8. The entire variable domain, with the rest obtained from reference TRBV19 and TRBJ2-3, is as follows: DGGITQSPKYLFRKEGQNVTLSCEQNLNHDAMYWYRQDPGQGLRLIYYSQIVNDFQKGDIAEGYSVSREKKESFPLTVTSAQKNPTAFYLCASGSRDRGTDTQYFGPGTRLTVL.

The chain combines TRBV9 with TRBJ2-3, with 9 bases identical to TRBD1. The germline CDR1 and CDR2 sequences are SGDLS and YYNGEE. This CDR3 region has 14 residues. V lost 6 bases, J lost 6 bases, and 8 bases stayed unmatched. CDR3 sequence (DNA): TGTGCCAGCACCAAAGGACAGGGGAAGGATACGCAGTATTTT. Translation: CASTKGQGKDTQYF.

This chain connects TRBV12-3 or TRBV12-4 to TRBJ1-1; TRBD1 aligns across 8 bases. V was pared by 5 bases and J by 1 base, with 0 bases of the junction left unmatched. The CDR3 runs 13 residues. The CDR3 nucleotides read TGTGCCAGCAGTGACAGGGGGAACACTGAAGCTTTCTTT. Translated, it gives CASSDRGNTEAFF.

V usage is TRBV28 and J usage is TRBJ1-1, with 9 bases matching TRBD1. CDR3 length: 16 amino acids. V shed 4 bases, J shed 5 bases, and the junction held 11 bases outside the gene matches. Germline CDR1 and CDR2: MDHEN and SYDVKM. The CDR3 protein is CASSSGTGPSRTEAFF. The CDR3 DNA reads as TGTGCCAGCAGTTCCGGGACAGGGCCATCGAGGACTGAAGCTTTCTTT.

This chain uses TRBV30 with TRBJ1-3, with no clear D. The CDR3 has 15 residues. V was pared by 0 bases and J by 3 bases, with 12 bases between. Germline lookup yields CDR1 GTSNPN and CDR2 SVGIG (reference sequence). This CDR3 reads CAWSVRRQRGNTIYF. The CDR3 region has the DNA TGTGCCTGGAGTGTACGGCGGCAACGTGGAAACACCATATATTTT.

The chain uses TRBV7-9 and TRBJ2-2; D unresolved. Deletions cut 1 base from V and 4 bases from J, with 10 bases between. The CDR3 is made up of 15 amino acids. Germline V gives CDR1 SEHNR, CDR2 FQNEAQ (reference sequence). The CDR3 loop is CASSLVRQATGELFF. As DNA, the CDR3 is TGTGCCAGCAGCTTAGTTCGGCAGGCCACCGGGGAGCTGTTTTTT.

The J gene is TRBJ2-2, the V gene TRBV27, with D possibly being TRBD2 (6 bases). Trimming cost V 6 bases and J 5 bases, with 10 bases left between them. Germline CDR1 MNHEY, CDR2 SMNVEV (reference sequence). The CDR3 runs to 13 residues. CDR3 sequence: CASRGRGTGELFF. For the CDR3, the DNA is TGTGCCAGCAGGGGACGGGGGACCGGGGAGCTGTTTTTT.

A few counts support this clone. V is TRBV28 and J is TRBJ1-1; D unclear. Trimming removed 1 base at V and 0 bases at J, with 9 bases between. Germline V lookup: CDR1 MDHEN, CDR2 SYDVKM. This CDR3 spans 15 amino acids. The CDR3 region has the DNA TGTGCCAGCAGTTTATTGGGTAGCATGAACACTGAAGCTTTCTTT. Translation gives CASSLLGSMNTEAFF.

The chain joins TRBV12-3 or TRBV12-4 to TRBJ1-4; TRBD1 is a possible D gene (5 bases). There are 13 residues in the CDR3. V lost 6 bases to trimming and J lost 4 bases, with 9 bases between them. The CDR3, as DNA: TGTGCCAGCAGCCGACAGTATAATGAAAAACTGTTTTTT. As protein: CASSRQYNEKLFF.

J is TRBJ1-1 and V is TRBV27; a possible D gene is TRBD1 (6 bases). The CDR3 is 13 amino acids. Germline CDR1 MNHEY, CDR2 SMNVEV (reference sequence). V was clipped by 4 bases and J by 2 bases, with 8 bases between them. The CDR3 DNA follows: TGTGCCAGCAGTTGGGGGACAAACACTGAAGCTTTCTTT. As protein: CASSWGTNTEAFF.

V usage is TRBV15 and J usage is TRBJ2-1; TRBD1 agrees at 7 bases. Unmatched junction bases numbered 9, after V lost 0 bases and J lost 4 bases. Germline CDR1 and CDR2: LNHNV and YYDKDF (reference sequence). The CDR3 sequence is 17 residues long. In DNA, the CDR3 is TGTGCCACCAGCAGAGACCGAGGGACAGATACATACAATGAGCAGTTCTTC. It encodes CATSRDRGTDTYNEQFF.

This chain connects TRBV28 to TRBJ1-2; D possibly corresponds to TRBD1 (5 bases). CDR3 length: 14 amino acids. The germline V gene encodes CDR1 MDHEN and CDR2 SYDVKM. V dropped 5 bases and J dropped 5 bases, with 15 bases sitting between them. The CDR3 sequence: CASSPGSIVYGYTF. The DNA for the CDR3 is TGTGCCAGCAGTCCAGGGTCGATCGTATATGGCTACACCTTC.

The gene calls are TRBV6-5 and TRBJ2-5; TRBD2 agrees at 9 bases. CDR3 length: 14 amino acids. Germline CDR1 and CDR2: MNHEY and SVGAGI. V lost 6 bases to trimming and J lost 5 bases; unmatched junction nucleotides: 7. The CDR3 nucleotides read TGTGCCAGCAGGGGTAGCGGGAGTGGCGAGACCCAGTACTTC. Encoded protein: CASRGSGSGETQYF.

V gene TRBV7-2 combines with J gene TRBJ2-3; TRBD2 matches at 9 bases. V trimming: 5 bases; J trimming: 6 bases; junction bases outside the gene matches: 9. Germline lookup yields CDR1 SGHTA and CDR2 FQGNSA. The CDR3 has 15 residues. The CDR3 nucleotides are TGTGCCAGCAGCGATAGCGGGGGACTGCTGGATACGCAGTATTTT. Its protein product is CASSDSGGLLDTQYF.

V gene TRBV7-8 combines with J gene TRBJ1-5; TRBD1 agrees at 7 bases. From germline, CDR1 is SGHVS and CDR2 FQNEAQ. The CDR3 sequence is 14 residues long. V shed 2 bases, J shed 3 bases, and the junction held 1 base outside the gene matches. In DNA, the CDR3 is TGTGCCAGCAGCTTAACAGGGGACAATCAGCCCCAGCATTTT. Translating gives CASSLTGDNQPQHF.

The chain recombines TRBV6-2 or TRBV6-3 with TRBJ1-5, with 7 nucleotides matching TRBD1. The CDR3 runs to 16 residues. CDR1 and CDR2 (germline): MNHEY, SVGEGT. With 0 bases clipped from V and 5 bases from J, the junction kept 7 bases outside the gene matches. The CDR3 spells CASSYSNRGSYQPQHF. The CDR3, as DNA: TGTGCCAGCAGTTACTCCAACAGGGGCTCTTATCAGCCCCAGCATTTT.

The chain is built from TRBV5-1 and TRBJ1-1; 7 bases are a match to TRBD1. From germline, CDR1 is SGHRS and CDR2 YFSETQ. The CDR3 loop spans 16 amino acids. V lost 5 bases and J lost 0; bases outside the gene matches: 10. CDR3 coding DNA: TGCGCCAGCAGAGGACAGGTAGAGATCCTGAACACTGAAGCTTTCTTT. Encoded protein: CASRGQVEILNTEAFF.

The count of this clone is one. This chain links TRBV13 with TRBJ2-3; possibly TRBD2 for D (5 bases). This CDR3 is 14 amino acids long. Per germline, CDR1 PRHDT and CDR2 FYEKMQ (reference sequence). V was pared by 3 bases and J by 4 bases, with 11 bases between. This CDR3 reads CASSLRVSADTQYF. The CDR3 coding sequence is TGTGCCAGCAGCTTGCGGGTTAGCGCAGATACGCAGTATTTT.

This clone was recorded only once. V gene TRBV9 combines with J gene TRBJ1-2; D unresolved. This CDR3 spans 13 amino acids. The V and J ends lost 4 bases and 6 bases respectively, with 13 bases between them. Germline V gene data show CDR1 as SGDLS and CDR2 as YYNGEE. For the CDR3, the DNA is TGTGCCAGCAGCCTTTCCCCCGGGGATGGCTACACCTTC. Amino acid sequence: CASSLSPGDGYTF.

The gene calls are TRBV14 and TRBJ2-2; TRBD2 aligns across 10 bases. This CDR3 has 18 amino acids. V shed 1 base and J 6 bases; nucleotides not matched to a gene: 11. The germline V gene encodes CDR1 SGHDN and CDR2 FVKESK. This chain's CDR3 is CASSQAPKLLAGAGELFF. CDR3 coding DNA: TGTGCCAGCAGCCAAGCCCCTAAGTTGCTAGCGGGAGCCGGGGAGCTGTTTTTT.

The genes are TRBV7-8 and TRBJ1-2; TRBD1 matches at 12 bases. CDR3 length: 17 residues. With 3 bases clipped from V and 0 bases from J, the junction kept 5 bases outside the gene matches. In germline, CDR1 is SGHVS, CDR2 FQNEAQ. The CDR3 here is CASSFRDRGLPNYGYTF. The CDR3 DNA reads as TGTGCCAGCAGCTTCCGGGACAGGGGGCTCCCTAACTATGGCTACACCTTC. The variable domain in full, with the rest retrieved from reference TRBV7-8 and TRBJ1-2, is GAGVSQSPRYKVAKRGQDVALRCDPISGHVSLFWYQQALGQGPEFLTYFQNEAQLDKSGLPSDRFFAERPEGSVSTLKIQRTQQEDSAVYLCASSFRDRGLPNYGYTFGSGTRLTVV.

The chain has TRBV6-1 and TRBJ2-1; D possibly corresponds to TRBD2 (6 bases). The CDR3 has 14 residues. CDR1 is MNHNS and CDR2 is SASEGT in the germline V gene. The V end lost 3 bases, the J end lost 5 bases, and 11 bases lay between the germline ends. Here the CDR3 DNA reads TGTGCCAGCAGTGAGCCAGGGACTCACAATGAGCAGTTCTTC. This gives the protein CASSEPGTHNEQFF.

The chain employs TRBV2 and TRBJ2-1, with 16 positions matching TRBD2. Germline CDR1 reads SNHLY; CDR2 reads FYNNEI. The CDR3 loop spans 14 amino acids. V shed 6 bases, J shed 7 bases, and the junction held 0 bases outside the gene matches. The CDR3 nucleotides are TGTGCCAGCAGGGGACTAGCGGGGGGGAATGAGCAGTTCTTC. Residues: CASRGLAGGNEQFF.

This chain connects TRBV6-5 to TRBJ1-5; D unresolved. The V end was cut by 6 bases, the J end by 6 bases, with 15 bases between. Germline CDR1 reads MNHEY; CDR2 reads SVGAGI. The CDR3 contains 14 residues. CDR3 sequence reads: CASSQSVLGQPQHF. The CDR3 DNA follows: TGTGCCAGCAGCCAATCCGTTCTCGGTCAGCCCCAGCATTTT.

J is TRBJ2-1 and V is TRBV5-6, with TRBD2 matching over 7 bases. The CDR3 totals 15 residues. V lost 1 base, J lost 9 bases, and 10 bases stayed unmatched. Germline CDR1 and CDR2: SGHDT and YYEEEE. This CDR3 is CASSLKASGPSEQFF. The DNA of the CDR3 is TGTGCCAGCAGCTTGAAGGCTAGCGGACCCTCTGAGCAGTTCTTC. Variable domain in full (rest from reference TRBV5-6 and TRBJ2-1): DAGVTQSPTHLIKTRGQQVTLRCSPKSGHDTVSWYQQALGQGPQFIFQYYEEEERQRGNFPDRFSGHQFPNYSSELNVNALLLGDSALYLCASSLKASGPSEQFFGPGTRLTVL.